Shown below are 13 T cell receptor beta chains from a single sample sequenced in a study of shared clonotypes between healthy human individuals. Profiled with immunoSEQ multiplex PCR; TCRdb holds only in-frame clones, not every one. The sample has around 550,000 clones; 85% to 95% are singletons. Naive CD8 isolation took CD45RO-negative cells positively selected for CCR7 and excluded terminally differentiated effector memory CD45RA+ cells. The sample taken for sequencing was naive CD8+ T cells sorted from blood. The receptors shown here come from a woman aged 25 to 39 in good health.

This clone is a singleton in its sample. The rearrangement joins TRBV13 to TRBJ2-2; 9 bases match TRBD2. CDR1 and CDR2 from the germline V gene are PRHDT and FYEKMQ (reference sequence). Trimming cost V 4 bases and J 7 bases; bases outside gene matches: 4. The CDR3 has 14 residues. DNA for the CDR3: TGTGCCAGCAGCTCCGGGACTAGCCTCGGGGAGCTGTTTTTT. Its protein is CASSSGTSLGELFF.

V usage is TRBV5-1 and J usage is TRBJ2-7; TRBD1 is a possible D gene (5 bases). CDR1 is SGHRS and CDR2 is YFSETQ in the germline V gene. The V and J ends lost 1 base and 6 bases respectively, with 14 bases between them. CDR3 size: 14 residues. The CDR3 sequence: CASSLSRDPAEQYF. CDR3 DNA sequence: TGCGCCAGCAGCTTGAGCAGGGATCCGGCCGAGCAGTACTTC.

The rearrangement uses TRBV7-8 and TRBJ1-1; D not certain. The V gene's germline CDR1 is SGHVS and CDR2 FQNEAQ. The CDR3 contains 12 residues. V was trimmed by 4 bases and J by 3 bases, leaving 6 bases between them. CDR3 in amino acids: CASSSGHTEAFF. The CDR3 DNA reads TGTGCCAGCAGCTCCGGACACACTGAAGCTTTCTTT. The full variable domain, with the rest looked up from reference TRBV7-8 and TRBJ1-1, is GAGVSQSPRYKVAKRGQDVALRCDPISGHVSLFWYQQALGQGPEFLTYFQNEAQLDKSGLPSDRFFAERPEGSVSTLKIQRTQQEDSAVYLCASSSGHTEAFFGQGTRLTVV.

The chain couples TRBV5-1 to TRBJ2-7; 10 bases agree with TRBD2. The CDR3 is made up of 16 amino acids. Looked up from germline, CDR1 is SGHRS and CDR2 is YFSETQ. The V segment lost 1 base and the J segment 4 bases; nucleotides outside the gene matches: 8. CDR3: CASSLSRASGRYEQYF. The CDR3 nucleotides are TGCGCCAGCAGCTTGTCCCGGGCTAGCGGGAGATACGAGCAGTACTTC. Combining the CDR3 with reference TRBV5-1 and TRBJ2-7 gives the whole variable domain KAGVTQTPRYLIKTRGQQVTLSCSPISGHRSVSWYQQTPGQGLQFLFEYFSETQRNKGNFPGRFSGRQFSNSRSEMNVSTLELGDSALYLCASSLSRASGRYEQYFGPGTRLTVT.

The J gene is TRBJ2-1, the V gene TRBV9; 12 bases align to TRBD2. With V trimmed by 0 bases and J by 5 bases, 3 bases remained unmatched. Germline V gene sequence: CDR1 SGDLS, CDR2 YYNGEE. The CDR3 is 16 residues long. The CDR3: CASSVESSGRDNEQFF. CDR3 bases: TGTGCCAGCAGCGTAGAGTCTAGCGGGAGGGACAATGAGCAGTTCTTC.

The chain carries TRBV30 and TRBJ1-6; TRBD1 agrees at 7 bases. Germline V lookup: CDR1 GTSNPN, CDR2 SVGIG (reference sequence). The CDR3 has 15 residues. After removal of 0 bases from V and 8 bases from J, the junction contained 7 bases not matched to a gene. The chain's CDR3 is CAWSVDLQGYSPLHF. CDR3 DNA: TGTGCCTGGAGTGTGGACTTACAGGGGTATTCACCCCTCCACTTT.

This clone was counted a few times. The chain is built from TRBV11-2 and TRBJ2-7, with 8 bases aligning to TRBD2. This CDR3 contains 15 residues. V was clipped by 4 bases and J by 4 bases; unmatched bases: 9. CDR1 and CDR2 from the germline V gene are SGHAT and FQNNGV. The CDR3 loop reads CASSSVAGGGYEQYF. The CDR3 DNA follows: TGTGCCAGCAGCTCCGTAGCGGGCGGGGGGTACGAGCAGTACTTC.

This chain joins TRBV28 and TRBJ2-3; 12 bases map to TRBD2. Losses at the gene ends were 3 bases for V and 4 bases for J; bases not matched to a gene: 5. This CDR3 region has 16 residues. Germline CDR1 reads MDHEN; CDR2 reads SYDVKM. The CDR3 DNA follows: TGTGCCAGCAGTTTCCCACTAGCGGGAGGTTCAGATACGCAGTATTTT. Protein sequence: CASSFPLAGGSDTQYF. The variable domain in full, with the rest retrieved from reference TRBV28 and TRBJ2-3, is DVKVTQSSRYLVKRTGEKVFLECVQDMDHENMFWYRQDPGLGLRLIYFSYDVKMKEKGDIPEGYSVSREKKERFSLILESASTNQTSMYLCASSFPLAGGSDTQYFGPGTRLTVL.

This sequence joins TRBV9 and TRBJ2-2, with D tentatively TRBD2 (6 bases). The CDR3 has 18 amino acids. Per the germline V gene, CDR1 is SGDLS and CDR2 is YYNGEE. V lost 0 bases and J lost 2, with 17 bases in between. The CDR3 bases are TGTGCCAGCAGCGTAGTAGTTAGCGGAGTAACAAACACCGGGGAGCTGTTTTTT. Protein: CASSVVVSGVTNTGELFF.

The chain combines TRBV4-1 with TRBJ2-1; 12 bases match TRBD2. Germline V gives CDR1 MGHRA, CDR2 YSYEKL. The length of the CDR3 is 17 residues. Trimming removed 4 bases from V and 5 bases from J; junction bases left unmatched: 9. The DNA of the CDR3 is TGCGCCAGCAGCCTGAGGACTAGCGGGACGGGAAACAATGAGCAGTTCTTC. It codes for CASSLRTSGTGNNEQFF.

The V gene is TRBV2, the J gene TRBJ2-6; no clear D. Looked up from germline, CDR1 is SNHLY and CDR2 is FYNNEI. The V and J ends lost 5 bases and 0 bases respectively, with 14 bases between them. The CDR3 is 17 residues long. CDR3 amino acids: CASSIITASSGANVLTF. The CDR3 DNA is TGTGCCAGCAGTATTATTACAGCGTCCTCTGGGGCCAACGTCCTGACTTTC. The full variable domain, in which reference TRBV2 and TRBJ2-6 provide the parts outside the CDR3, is EPEVTQTPSHQVTQMGQEVILRCVPISNHLYFYWYRQILGQKVEFLVSFYNNEISEKSEIFDDQFSVERPDGSNFTLKIRSTKLEDSAMYFCASSIITASSGANVLTFGAGSRLTVL.

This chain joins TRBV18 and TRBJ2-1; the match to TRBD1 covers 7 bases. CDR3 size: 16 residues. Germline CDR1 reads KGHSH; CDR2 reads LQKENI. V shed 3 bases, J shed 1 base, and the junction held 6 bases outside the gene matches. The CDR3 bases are TGTGCCAGCTCACCGGTAGACAGGGTTTCCTACAATGAGCAGTTCTTC. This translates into CASSPVDRVSYNEQFF.

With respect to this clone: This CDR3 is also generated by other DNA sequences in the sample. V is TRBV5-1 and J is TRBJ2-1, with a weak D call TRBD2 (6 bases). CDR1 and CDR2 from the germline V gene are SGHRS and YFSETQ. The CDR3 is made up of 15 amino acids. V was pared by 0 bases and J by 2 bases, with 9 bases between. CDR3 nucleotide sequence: TGCGCCAGCAGCTTGGGTAGCGGAGCCTACAATGAGCAGTTCTTC. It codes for CASSLGSGAYNEQFF.